A selection of T cell receptor beta chains follows, all from one sample in a study of blood T cell repertoires in COVID-19. Here immunoSEQ multiplex PCR was the method, and the copy in TCRdb shows in-frame clones only, minus some. The table includes roughly 100,000 clones, 80% to 90% detected once. Sequenced material: peripheral blood. Every receptor here comes from a man aged 50-60 years with acute or convalescent COVID-19. Each CDR3 is given with its conserved first and last residue. D genes are given only for firm matches.

j_gene | d_gene | v_gene | CDR3aa
TRBJ2-7 | TRBD1 | TRBV28 | CASSNLGQTYEQYF
TRBJ2-7 | TRBD1 | TRBV10-3 | CASGQQGFYEQYF
TRBJ1-4 | TRBD1 | TRBV6-5 | CASRTGDRGGEKLFF
TRBJ2-1 | TRBD2 | TRBV5-1 | CASSLGGGGYNEQFF
TRBJ2-2 | NA | TRBV12-3/TRBV12-4 | CASSPSNAGELFF
TRBJ2-1 | NA | TRBV30 | CAWSLQGNEQFF
TRBJ1-5 | TRBD1 | TRBV27 | CASSHGQAGQPQHF
TRBJ1-2 | TRBD1 | TRBV29-1 | CSVAQSPGQGAVYGYTF
TRBJ2-3 | NA | TRBV15 | CATSRGTSTDTQYF
TRBJ2-7 | NA | TRBV5-1 | CASSLDLGTRTYEQYF
TRBJ2-7 | TRBD2 | TRBV2 | CASSEALLAGSYEQYF
TRBJ1-2 | TRBD1 | TRBV10-3 | CAISESWDRDGYTF
TRBJ1-5 | NA | TRBV6-5 | CASSPRVAGQPQHF
TRBJ2-5 | NA | TRBV11-2 | CASSPDSANQETQYF
TRBJ2-7 | NA | TRBV30 | CAWNQGNHEQYF
TRBJ2-3 | TRBD2 | TRBV7-9 | CASSSTSGIDTQYF
TRBJ2-2 | TRBD2 | TRBV5-1 | CASSFRLAGRSGELFF
TRBJ1-4 | NA | TRBV9 | CASSPRGGGNEKLFF
TRBJ2-7 | TRBD2 | TRBV5-1 | CASSPGPLAGVEEQYF
TRBJ2-7 | TRBD1 | TRBV9 | CASSGGTGTLHEQYF
TRBJ2-2 | TRBD1 | TRBV11-2 | CASSLEGGGTGELFF
TRBJ1-1 | NA | TRBV18 | CASSPLKESEAFF
TRBJ2-1 | NA | TRBV28 | CASSPAGRNNEQFF
TRBJ1-4 | NA | TRBV7-9 | CASSHYRATNEKLFF
TRBJ1-5 | NA | TRBV11-3 | CASSFRPHGGSNQPQHF
TRBJ1-5 | TRBD1 | TRBV27 | CASSSRGQGRQPQHF
TRBJ2-3 | TRBD1 | TRBV11-3 | CASSLGGQGEDTQYF
TRBJ1-2 | NA | TRBV9 | CASSGPGNYYGYTF
TRBJ2-1 | NA | TRBV11-2 | CASSLGEGVSEQFF
TRBJ2-7 | NA | TRBV6-1 | CASSDRYYEQYF
TRBJ2-5 | NA | TRBV7-6 | CASSLMARQETQYF
TRBJ1-2 | TRBD1 | TRBV7-9 | CASSSPDRAGGYTF
TRBJ2-2 | NA | TRBV4-2 | CASSQDQGGELFF
TRBJ2-3 | NA | TRBV10-3 | CAIQLADTQYF
TRBJ2-2 | NA | TRBV9 | CASSPQGFSTGELFF
TRBJ1-1 | NA | TRBV19 | CASRRQEREAFF
TRBJ2-2 | NA | TRBV25-1 | CASSGPSTGELFF
TRBJ2-7 | NA | TRBV4-1 | CASSQDPGDPYGEQYF
TRBJ2-7 | TRBD2 | TRBV30 | CAWSAGTSGRNEQYF
TRBJ2-2 | NA | TRBV3-1/TRBV3-2 | CASSPRGGTGELFF
TRBJ2-6 | NA | TRBV2 | CASRGSRRSGANVLTF
TRBJ2-2 | TRBD1 | TRBV6-5 | CASRLGQANTGELFF
TRBJ2-1 | NA | TRBV5-1 | CASSKGNEQFF
TRBJ2-5 | TRBD2 | TRBV28 | CASSPGTSGRAEETQYF
TRBJ1-2 | NA | TRBV7-9 | CASRPGRADYGYTF
TRBJ1-4 | NA | TRBV11-2 | CASSPIFDRSEKLFF
TRBJ1-1 | NA | TRBV15 | CATSRVIGRGTEAFF
TRBJ2-1 | NA | TRBV27 | CASSLEGRNEDEQFF
TRBJ2-2 | NA | TRBV4-2 | CASSLTRDLSTGELFF
TRBJ2-2 | TRBD2 | TRBV15 | CATSRDDTSAGELFF
TRBJ1-4 | NA | TRBV29-1 | CSVLPEGGWEKLFF
TRBJ2-2 | TRBD2 | TRBV7-9 | CASSFSGLAGNTGELFF
TRBJ2-3 | NA | TRBV19 | CASSIRGSTDTQYF
TRBJ2-7 | NA | TRBV27 | CASSPGRGLYEQYF
TRBJ1-4 | NA | TRBV3-1/TRBV3-2 | CASSQDQGGKLFF
TRBJ2-5 | TRBD1 | TRBV29-1 | CSVSWTGGETQYF
TRBJ2-1 | TRBD2 | TRBV28 | CASNLGGSLALYNEQFF
TRBJ2-7 | TRBD1 | TRBV6-5 | CASTPGQASYEQYF